The sequence of this T cell receptor beta chain was determined in a study of T cell responses to AZD1222 COVID-19 vaccine. Findings and limits, study-wide: Spike-specific TCR breadth and depth went up after people got two AZD1222 doses.

Turning to this clone: Its matching antigen is unknown.

CDR3 length: 14 amino acids. Germline assignment: CDR1 SGHVS and CDR2 FQNEAQ. The repertoire was sequenced with immunoSEQ multiplex PCR; TCRdb's copy has only in-frame clones and lacks some. This sample carries 150,000 or so clones, 92% of them seen once, and the ten largest clones take about 1.9%. The rearrangement uses TRBV7-8 and TRBJ2-3, with 8 bases that match TRBD2. The clonotype originates from an adult in good health. Here the sequenced sample was peripheral blood, taken on day 0 of AZD1222 vaccination. The CDR3 DNA is TGTGCTGGGAAGGCAGCGGGGGCCACAGATACGCAGTATTTT. Translating gives CAGKAAGATDTQYF. Variable domain in full (rest from reference TRBV7-8 and TRBJ2-3): GAGVSQSPRYKVAKRGQDVALRCDPISGHVSLFWYQQALGQGPEFLTYFQNEAQLDKSGLPSDRFFAERPEGSVSTLKIQRTQQEDSAVYLCAGKAAGATDTQYFGPGTRLTVL.